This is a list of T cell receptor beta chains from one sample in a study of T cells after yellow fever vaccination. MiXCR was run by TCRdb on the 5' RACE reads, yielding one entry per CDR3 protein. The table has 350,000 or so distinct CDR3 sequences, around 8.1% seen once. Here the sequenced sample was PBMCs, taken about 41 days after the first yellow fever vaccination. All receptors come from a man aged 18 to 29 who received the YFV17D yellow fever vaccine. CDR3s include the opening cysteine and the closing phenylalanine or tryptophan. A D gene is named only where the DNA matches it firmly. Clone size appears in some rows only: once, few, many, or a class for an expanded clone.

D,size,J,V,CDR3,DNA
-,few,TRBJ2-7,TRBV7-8,CASSPLRGEQYF,TGTGCCAGCAGCCCCCTTCGGGGCGAGCAGTACTTC
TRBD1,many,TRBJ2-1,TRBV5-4,CASRTGYNEQFF,TGTGCCAGCAGGACAGGGTACAATGAGCAGTTCTTC
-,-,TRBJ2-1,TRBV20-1,CSAPRATYNEQFF,TGCAGTGCTCCAAGGGCCACCTACAATGAGCAGTTCTTC
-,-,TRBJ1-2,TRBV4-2,CASSVTDNYGYTF,TGTGCCAGCAGCGTGACAGATAACTATGGCTACACCTTC
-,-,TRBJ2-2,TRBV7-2,CASSLRGTAANTGELFF,TGTGCCAGCAGCCTCCGAGGGACGGCCGCTAACACCGGGGAGCTGTTTTTT
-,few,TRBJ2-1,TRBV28,CASSLMRQEQFF,TGTGCCAGCAGTTTAATGCGACAGGAGCAGTTCTTC
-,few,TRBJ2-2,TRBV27,CASSLRGAISGELFF,TGTGCCAGCAGTTTACGGGGGGCGATCTCCGGGGAGCTGTTTTTT
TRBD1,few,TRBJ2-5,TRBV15,CATGEDREETQYF,TGTGCCACCGGGGAGGACAGGGAAGAGACCCAGTACTTC
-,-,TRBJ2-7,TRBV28,CASMQAYEQYF,TGTGCCAGCATGCAGGCGTACGAGCAGTACTTC
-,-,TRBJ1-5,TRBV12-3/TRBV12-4,CASSPAGSANQPQHF,TGTGCCAGCAGTCCAGCAGGCTCAGCGAATCAGCCCCAGCATTTT
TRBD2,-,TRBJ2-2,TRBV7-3,CASSPRLAGVTGELFF,TGTGCCAGCAGCCCCAGACTAGCGGGGGTCACCGGGGAGCTGTTTTTT
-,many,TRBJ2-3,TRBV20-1,CSARGAGLRSSTDTQYF,TGCAGTGCTAGGGGGGCGGGGCTCAGATCTAGCACAGATACGCAGTATTTT
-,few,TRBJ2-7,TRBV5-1,CASASGGLIYEQYF,TGCGCCAGCGCATCTGGGGGGTTAATTTACGAGCAGTACTTC
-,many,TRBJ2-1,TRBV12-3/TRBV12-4,CASNDGPYNEQFF,TGTGCCAGCAACGACGGACCCTACAATGAGCAGTTCTTC
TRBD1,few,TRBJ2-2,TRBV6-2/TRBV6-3,CASALETGLTSQPGELFF,TGTGCCAGCGCCTTGGAGACAGGGTTGACATCTCAACCCGGGGAGCTGTTTTTT
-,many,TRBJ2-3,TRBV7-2,CASSLMGWRTDTQYF,TGTGCCAGCAGCTTAATGGGTTGGCGTACAGATACGCAGTATTTT
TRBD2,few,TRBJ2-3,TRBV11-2,CASSLVTGLAGGSSTDTQYF,TGTGCCAGCAGCTTAGTTACAGGACTAGCGGGGGGGTCTAGCACAGATACGCAGTATTTT
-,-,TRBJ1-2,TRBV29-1,CSVDWGDGYTF,TGCAGCGTTGATTGGGGTGATGGCTACACCTTC
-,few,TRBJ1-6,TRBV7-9,CASSLELRESPLHF,TGTGCCAGCAGCTTAGAATTGAGGGAATCACCCCTCCACTTT
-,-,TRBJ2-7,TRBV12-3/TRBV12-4,CASSMSVRYEQYF,TGTGCCAGCAGTATGTCAGTGCGCTACGAGCAGTACTTC
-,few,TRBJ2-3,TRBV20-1,CSAHRPTDTQYF,TGCAGTGCTCATCGACCCACAGATACGCAGTATTTT
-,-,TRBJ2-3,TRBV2,CASSEGKITSTDTQYF,TGTGCCAGCAGCGAGGGGAAGATAACTAGCACAGATACGCAGTATTTT
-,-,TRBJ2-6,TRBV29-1,CSVEGTGAAGANVLTF,TGCAGCGTTGAGGGAACAGGCGCGGCTGGGGCCAACGTCCTGACTTTC
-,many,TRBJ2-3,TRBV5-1,CASSREGDTQYF,TGCGCCAGCAGCCGAGAGGGAGATACGCAGTATTTT
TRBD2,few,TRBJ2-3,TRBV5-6,CASSLRTSGGTDTQYF,TGTGCCAGCAGCCTACGGACTAGCGGGGGCACAGATACGCAGTATTTT
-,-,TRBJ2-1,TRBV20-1,CSARGQGRYNEQFF,TGCAGTGCTAGGGGGCAGGGTCGGTACAATGAGCAGTTCTTC
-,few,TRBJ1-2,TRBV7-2,CASSLYYLQPGYGYTF,TGTGCCAGCAGCTTATATTACCTCCAGCCAGGCTATGGCTACACCTTC
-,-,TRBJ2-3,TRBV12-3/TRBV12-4,CASSLTASSTDTQYF,TGTGCCAGCAGTTTAACGGCGTCTAGCACAGATACGCAGTATTTT
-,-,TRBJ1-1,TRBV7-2,CASSPRSVGTEAFF,TGTGCCAGCAGCCCGCGGTCGGTCGGAACTGAAGCTTTCTTT
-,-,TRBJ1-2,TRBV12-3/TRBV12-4,CASRPQDNYGYTF,TGTGCCAGCAGGCCACAGGATAACTATGGCTACACCTTC
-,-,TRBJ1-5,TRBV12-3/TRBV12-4,CASKVGVFNQPQHF,TGTGCCAGCAAGGTGGGGGTTTTCAATCAGCCCCAGCATTTT
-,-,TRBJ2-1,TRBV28,CASSWSTYNEQFF,TGTGCCAGCAGTTGGAGTACCTACAATGAGCAGTTCTTC
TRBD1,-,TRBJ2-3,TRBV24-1,CATSASGGRSTDTQYF,TGTGCCACCAGTGCGTCAGGGGGCAGGAGCACAGATACGCAGTATTTT
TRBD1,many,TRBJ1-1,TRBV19,CASRTGGAEGTEAFF,TGTGCCAGTAGGACAGGGGGCGCGGAGGGCACTGAAGCTTTCTTT
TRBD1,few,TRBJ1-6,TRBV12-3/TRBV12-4,CATNRGLNSPLHF,TGTGCCACCAACAGGGGGCTAAATTCACCCCTCCACTTT
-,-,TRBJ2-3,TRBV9,CASSVGPIATDTQYF,TGTGCCAGCAGCGTAGGACCTATAGCGACAGATACGCAGTATTTT
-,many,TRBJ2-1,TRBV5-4,CASSASTGPRTFF,TGTGCCAGCAGCGCAAGCACAGGGCCCAGAACGTTCTTC
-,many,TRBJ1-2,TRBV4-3,CASSQDRGGYTF,TGCGCCAGCAGCCAAGATCGAGGTGGCTACACCTTC
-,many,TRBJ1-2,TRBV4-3,CASSQMTAGYYGYTF,TGCGCCAGCAGCCAAATGACCGCGGGTTACTATGGCTACACCTTC
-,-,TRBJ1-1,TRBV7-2,CAGLHGGATDTEAFF,TGTGCCGGCCTCCACGGGGGGGCGACGGACACTGAAGCTTTCTTT
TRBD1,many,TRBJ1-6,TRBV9,CASSSRDRLNSPLHF,TGTGCCAGCAGCTCCCGGGACAGGTTAAATTCACCCCTCCACTTT
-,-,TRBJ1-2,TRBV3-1,CASNGENYGYTF,TGTGCCAGCAACGGGGAGAACTATGGCTACACCTTC
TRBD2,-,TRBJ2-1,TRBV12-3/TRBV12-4,CASSSSLAGNYNEQFF,TGTGCCAGCAGTTCCTCACTAGCGGGGAACTACAATGAGCAGTTCTTC
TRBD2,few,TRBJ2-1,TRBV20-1,CSARRLAGGPPGNEQFF,TGCAGTGCTAGACGACTAGCGGGGGGTCCCCCGGGGAATGAGCAGTTCTTC
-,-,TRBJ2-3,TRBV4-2,CASSRAGSEDTQYF,TGTGCCAGCAGCCGCGCGGGGAGCGAGGATACGCAGTATTTT
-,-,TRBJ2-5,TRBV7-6,CASSYGPGETQYF,TGTGCCAGCAGCTACGGCCCCGGGGAGACCCAGTACTTC
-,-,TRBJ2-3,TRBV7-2,CASSLGRFSDTQYF,TGTGCCAGCAGCTTAGGGCGGTTTTCAGATACGCAGTATTTT
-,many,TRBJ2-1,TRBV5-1,CASGVEEGEQFF,TGCGCCAGCGGGGTAGAGGAGGGTGAGCAGTTCTTC
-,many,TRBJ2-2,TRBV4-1,CASSQTPGAYTGELFF,TGCGCCAGCAGCCAAACCCCTGGGGCGTACACCGGGGAGCTGTTTTTT
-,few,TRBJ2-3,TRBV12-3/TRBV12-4,CASSLAEIDTQYF,TGTGCCAGCAGTTTAGCGGAAATAGATACGCAGTATTTT
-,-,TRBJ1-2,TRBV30,CAWSASGLYYGYTF,TGTGCCTGGAGTGCCTCAGGGCTGTACTATGGCTACACCTTC
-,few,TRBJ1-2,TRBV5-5,CASSLFRTESYGYTF,TGTGCCAGCAGCTTGTTTCGGACGGAATCATATGGCTACACCTTC
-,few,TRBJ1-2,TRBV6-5,CASSSHRVNYGYTF,TGTGCCAGCAGTTCCCACAGGGTAAACTATGGCTACACCTTC
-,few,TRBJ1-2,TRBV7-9,CASSLIYGYTF,TGTGCCAGCAGCCTCATCTATGGCTACACCTTC
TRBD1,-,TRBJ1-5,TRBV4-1,CASSQDRTGGLVGVNQPQHF,TGCGCCAGCAGCCAAGACAGGACAGGGGGCTTGGTAGGTGTCAATCAGCCCCAGCATTTT
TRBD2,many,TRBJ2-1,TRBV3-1,CASSPYPLAGNNEQFF,TGTGCCAGCAGCCCCTATCCCCTAGCGGGAAACAATGAGCAGTTCTTC
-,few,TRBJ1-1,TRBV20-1,CSARDLRNTEAFF,TGCAGTGCTAGAGATCTGAGGAACACTGAAGCTTTCTTT
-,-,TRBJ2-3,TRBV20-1,CSATEEVNTQYF,TGCAGTGCTACAGAGGAGGTTAATACGCAGTATTTT
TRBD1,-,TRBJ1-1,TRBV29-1,CSVGQLNTEAFF,TGCAGCGTGGGACAGCTTAACACTGAAGCTTTCTTT